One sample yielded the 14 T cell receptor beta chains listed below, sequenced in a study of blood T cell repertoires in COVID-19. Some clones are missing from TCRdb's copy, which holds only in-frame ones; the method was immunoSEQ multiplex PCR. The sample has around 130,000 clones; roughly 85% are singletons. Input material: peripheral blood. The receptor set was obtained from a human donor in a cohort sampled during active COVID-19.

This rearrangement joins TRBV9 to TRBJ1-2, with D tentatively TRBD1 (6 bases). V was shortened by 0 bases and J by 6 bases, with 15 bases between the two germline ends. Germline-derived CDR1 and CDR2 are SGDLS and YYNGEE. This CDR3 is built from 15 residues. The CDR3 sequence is CASSVAQGQGNGYTF. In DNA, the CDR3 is TGTGCCAGCAGCGTAGCTCAGGGGCAGGGGAATGGCTACACCTTC. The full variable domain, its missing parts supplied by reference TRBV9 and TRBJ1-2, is DSGVTQTPKHLITATGQRVTLRCSPRSGDLSVYWYQQSLDQGLQFLIQYYNGEERAKGNILERFSAQQFPDLHSELNLSSLELGDSALYFCASSVAQGQGNGYTFGSGTRLTVV.

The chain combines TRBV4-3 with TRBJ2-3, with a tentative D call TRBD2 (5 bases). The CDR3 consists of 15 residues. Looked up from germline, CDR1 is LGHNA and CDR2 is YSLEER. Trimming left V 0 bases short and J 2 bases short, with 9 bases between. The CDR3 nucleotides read TGCGCCAGCAGCCAAGAACTAGGAGACACAGATACGCAGTATTTT. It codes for CASSQELGDTDTQYF.

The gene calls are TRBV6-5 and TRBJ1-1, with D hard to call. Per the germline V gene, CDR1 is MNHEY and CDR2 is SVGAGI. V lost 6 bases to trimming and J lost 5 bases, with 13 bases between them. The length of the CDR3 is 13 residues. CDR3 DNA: TGTGCCAGCAGGAGAGATTTCCGGACTGAAGCTTTCTTT. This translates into CASRRDFRTEAFF.

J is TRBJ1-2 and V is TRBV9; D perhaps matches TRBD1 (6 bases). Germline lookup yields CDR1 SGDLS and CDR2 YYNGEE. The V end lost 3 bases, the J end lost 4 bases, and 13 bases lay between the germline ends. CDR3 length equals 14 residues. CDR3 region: CASSERGGGYGYTF. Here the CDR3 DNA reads TGTGCCAGCAGCGAAAGGGGGGGAGGCTATGGCTACACCTTC.

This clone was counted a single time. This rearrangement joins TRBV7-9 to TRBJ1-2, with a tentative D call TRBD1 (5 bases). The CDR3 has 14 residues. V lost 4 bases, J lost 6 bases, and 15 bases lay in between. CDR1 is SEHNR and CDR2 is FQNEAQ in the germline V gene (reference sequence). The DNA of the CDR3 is TGTGCCAGCAGCTCGTTACAGGTAAAGAATGGCTACACCTTC. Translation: CASSSLQVKNGYTF.

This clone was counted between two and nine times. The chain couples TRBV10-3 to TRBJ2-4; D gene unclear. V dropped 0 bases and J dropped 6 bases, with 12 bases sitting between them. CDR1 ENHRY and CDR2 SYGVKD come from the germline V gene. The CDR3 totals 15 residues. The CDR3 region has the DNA TGTGCCATCAGTGAGTCCGAGCAGCGAACAAACATTCAGTACTTC. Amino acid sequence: CAISESEQRTNIQYF.

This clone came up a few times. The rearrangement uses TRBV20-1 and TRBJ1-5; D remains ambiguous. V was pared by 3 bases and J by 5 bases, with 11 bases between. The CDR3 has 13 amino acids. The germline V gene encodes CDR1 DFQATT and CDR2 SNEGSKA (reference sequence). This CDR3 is CSASLSGDQPQHF. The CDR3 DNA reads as TGCAGTGCTAGTTTGTCCGGGGATCAGCCCCAGCATTTT.

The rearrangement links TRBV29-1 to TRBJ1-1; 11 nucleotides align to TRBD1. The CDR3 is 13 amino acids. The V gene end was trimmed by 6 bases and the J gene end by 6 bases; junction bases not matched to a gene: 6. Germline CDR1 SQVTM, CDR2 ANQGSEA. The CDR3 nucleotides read TGCAGCGTACCAAAGGGACAGGGGGCTGAAGCTTTCTTT. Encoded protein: CSVPKGQGAEAFF.

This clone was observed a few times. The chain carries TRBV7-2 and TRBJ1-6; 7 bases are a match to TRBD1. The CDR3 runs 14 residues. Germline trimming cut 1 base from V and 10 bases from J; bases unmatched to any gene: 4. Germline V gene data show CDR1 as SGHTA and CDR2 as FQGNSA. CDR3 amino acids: CASSLGDSRSPLHF. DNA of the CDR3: TGTGCCAGCAGCTTAGGGGACAGTAGGTCACCCCTCCACTTT.

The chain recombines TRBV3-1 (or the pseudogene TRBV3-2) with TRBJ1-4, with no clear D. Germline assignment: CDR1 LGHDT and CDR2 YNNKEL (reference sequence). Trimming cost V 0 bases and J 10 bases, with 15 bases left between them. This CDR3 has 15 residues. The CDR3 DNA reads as TGTGCCAGCAGCCAAGATCCCCGGACTCCGCGAAAACTGTTTTTT. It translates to CASSQDPRTPRKLFF.

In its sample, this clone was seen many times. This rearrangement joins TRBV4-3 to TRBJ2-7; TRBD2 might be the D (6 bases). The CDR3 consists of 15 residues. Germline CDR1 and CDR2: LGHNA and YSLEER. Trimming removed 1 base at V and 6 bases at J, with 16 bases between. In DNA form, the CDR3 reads TGCGCCAGCAGCCAAGGACTAGACGGTGCAAGCGAGCAGTACTTC. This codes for CASSQGLDGASEQYF.

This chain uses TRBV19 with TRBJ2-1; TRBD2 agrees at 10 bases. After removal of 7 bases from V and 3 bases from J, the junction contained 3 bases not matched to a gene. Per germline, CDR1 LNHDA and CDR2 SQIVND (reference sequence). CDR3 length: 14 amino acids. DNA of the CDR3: TGTGCCAGTACTAGGACTAGCGGCTACAATGAGCAGTTCTTC. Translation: CASTRTSGYNEQFF.

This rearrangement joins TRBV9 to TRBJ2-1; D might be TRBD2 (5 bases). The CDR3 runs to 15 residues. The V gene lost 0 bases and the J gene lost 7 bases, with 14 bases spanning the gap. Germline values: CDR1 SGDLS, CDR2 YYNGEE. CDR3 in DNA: TGTGCCAGCAGCGTAGACCTCCTAGCCGAAAATGAGCAGTTCTTC. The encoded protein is CASSVDLLAENEQFF.

As DNA, the CDR3 is TGTGCCATCAGCCCAGGGGGCGAATTTGAGCCCCAGCATTTT. Its translation: CAISPGGEFEPQHF. This chain joins TRBV10-3 and TRBJ1-5, with 8 bases aligning to TRBD1. The CDR3 runs 14 residues. Germline V gene sequence: CDR1 ENHRY, CDR2 SYGVKD. Trimming at V came to 6 bases and at J to 8 bases, leaving 9 bases not matched to a gene.